These 3 T cell receptor beta chains were sequenced from one sample in a study of cytotoxic CD8 clonotypes in ibrutinib-treated CLL (dated by TCRdb to the early 2020s). Libraries came from the immunoSEQ multiplex PCR assay. TCRdb took over this immuneACCESS table, retaining in-frame rearrangements with V and J assigned. Such tables are incomplete; in checked studies, under half of the missing clones stem from an unresolved V gene, and the remainder is unexplained. The sample records tens of thousands of clones, approximately 82% of which are singletons. About two fifths of the sample lies in the top ten. Explained via the paper, the time point label denotes: approximately 25 months on ibrutinib. Sequencing was performed on PBMCs, taken after 24 months of ibrutinib treatment. Every receptor here comes from a human donor with chronic lymphocytic leukemia.

The chain couples TRBV11-3 to TRBJ2-4; the match to TRBD1 covers 8 bases. CDR1 is SGHNT and CDR2 is YENEEA in the germline V gene. The CDR3 runs 15 residues. V trimming: 3 bases; J trimming: 8 bases; junction bases outside the gene matches: 9. The CDR3: CASSLRDRGWDIQYF. CDR3 DNA: TGTGCCAGCAGCTTGAGAGACAGGGGTTGGGACATTCAGTACTTC.

The rearrangement links TRBV11-2 to TRBJ1-3, with no clear D. Germline V gives CDR1 SGHAT, CDR2 FQNNGV. V shed 5 bases and J shed 4 bases, with 12 bases lying between them. This CDR3 has 14 amino acids. The CDR3 region has the DNA TGTGCCAGCAGCCCCACGCGGTTCGGAAACACCATATATTTT. This translates into CASSPTRFGNTIYF.

The gene calls are TRBV4-1 and TRBJ2-7; D might be TRBD1 (5 bases). Trimming removed 0 bases from V and 2 bases from J, with 11 bases in between. Germline assignment: CDR1 MGHRA and CDR2 YSYEKL. The CDR3 is 15 residues long. The CDR3 DNA reads as TGCGCCAGCAGCCAAGAGGGCAGGGCCCCCTACGAGCAGTACTTC. This encodes CASSQEGRAPYEQYF.